The present entry profiles one TCR beta chain with its context. This table comes from immunoSEQ multiplex PCR, and its TCRdb copy is limited to in-frame clones, with some not included. The data hold more than 90,000 clones, with approximately 90% observed a single time. The source of the sample is a study of T cell changes during pregnancy in multiple sclerosis. V lost 5 bases and J 4 bases, leaving 15 bases between the germline ends. The CDR3 contains 15 residues. The germline gives CDR1 SGHTS, CDR2 YDEGEE. The sequenced sample was peripheral blood, obtained in the third trimester of pregnancy. The source of this sequence is a female donor with multiple sclerosis, enrolled in a pregnancy study. The chain joins TRBV5-8 to TRBJ1-4, with a possible D match to TRBD1 (6 bases). In DNA, the CDR3 is TGTGCCAGCAGTAACCTAGGACAGAATAATGAAAAACTGTTTTTT. This sequence encodes CASSNLGQNNEKLFF.